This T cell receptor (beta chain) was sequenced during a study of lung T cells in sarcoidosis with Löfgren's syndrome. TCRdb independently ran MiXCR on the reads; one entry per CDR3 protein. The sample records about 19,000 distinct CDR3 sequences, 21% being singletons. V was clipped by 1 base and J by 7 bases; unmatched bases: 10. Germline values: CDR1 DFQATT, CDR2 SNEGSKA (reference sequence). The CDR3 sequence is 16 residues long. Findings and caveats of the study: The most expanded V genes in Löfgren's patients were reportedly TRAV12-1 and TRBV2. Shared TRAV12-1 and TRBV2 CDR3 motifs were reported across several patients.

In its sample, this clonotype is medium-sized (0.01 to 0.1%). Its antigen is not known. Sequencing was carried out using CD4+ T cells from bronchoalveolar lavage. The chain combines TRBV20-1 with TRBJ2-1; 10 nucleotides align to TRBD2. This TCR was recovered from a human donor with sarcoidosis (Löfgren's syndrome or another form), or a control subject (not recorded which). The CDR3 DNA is TGCAGTGCTAGAGCACCTAGCGGGAGAGCGGGGAATGAGCAGTTCTTC. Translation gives CSARAPSGRAGNEQFF.